Here is one T cell receptor (beta chain) with its context. Its antigen is not identified. PCR used 60 Vbeta primers and 13 Jbeta primers. Per the authors' pipeline: It was a later analysis that counted roughly 80 million unique TCR beta chains, of which roughly 11 million were shared. Sequencing used immunoSEQ multiplex PCR; TCRdb keeps in-frame clones, though not all of them. V, J and clone size derive from that table, while D and trimming were established from the DNA sequence. The sample has 85,000 to 90,000 clones, roughly 85% seen once. There were likely unrecorded immune exposures, though donors were nominally healthy when sampled. The sample is drawn from a study of cytomegalovirus exposure and HLA in healthy donors. The study's findings and limits: Across donors, most TCRs were seen rarely, yet some public ones were widespread.

V was clipped by 5 bases and J by 0 bases, with 11 bases between them. Germline V gives CDR1 GTSNPN, CDR2 SVGIG (reference sequence). This CDR3 spans 14 amino acids. This chain connects TRBV30 to TRBJ1-5; D gene unclear. The source of this sequence is a man in his forties in good health and CMV-seropositive. The sequenced sample consisted of PBMCs. The CDR3, as DNA: TGTGCCTGGGCAGGCAGAAATAGCAATCAGCCCCAGCATTTT. It is translated as CAWAGRNSNQPQHF.